The 32 T cell receptor beta chains reported below all come from one sample, sequenced in a study of blood T cell repertoires in COVID-19. Clones were sequenced by immunoSEQ multiplex PCR, and TCRdb holds only the in-frame ones, with some missing. The repertoire holds roughly 250,000 clones, with more than 70% as singletons. The sample taken for sequencing was peripheral blood. The receptors here all came from a woman aged 40 to 50 who had recovered from COVID-19.

This chain connects TRBV9 to TRBJ2-3; 7 bases fit TRBD2. V gave up 3 bases and J gave up 2 bases; unmatched junction bases: 9. This CDR3 has 16 amino acids. CDR1 and CDR2 (germline): SGDLS, YYNGEE. The CDR3 sequence: CASSAYSGSFTDTQYF. The CDR3 bases are TGTGCCAGCAGCGCCTATAGCGGGTCCTTCACAGATACGCAGTATTTT.

The CDR3 DNA is TGTGCCAGCAGGACAGGGGGCGACTATGGCTACACCTTC. This encodes CASRTGGDYGYTF. V usage is TRBV6-5 and J usage is TRBJ1-2; TRBD1 aligns across 10 bases. V was pared by 6 bases and J by 3 bases, with 1 base of the junction left unmatched. The CDR3 is 13 amino acids. From germline, CDR1 is MNHEY and CDR2 SVGAGI.

In this sample, this clone turned up a few times. The chain links TRBV12-5 to TRBJ1-4, with D perhaps matching TRBD1 (5 bases). Germline V gene lookup returns CDR1 LGHNT and CDR2 FRNRAP. V was clipped by 3 bases and J by 0 bases, with 17 bases between them. This CDR3 region has 18 residues. For the CDR3, the DNA is TGTGCTAGTGGTTTTCAAGGGGCAGGTATTCCAACTAATGAAAAACTGTTTTTT. It encodes CASGFQGAGIPTNEKLFF.

This clone was detected once. The chain joins TRBV19 to TRBJ1-3, with 8 positions matching TRBD1. This CDR3 is 14 amino acids long. J gave up 3 bases and V 5 bases, and 3 bases lay outside the gene matches. CDR1 and CDR2 from the germline V gene are LNHDA and SQIVND (reference sequence). CDR3 sequence: CASSATGDGNTIYF. CDR3 in DNA: TGTGCCAGTAGTGCGACAGGGGATGGAAACACCATATATTTT.

The count of this clone is one. CDR3: CASSTGGRDQPQHF. The DNA of the CDR3 is TGTGCCAGTAGTACAGGGGGTCGGGATCAGCCCCAGCATTTT. V usage is TRBV19 and J usage is TRBJ1-5; 7 positions agree with TRBD1. V was clipped by 4 bases and J by 5 bases; unmatched bases: 5. The CDR3 runs to 14 residues. From germline, CDR1 is LNHDA and CDR2 SQIVND (reference sequence).

The V call is TRBV7-8, the J call TRBJ2-6; maybe TRBD1 (5 bases). Germline V CDR1 and CDR2: SGHVS, FQNEAQ. The V end lost 5 bases, the J end lost 1 base, and 12 bases lay between the germline ends. This CDR3 has 16 amino acids. CDR3 coding DNA: TGTGCCAGCAGCCCGACAGTTAATTCTGGGGCCAACGTCCTGACTTTC. This encodes CASSPTVNSGANVLTF.

The chain is built from TRBV4-1 and TRBJ2-2, with 8 bases aligning to TRBD1. The CDR3 spans 16 residues. Germline V gene sequence: CDR1 MGHRA, CDR2 YSYEKL. V was clipped by 5 bases and J by 3 bases; unmatched bases: 8. CDR3 in amino acids: CASSETRGQYTGELFF. The CDR3 nucleotides are TGCGCCAGCAGCGAGACCAGGGGGCAGTACACCGGGGAGCTGTTTTTT.

J is TRBJ2-1 and V is TRBV6-2 or TRBV6-3; tentative D call: TRBD1 (6 bases). CDR1 and CDR2 (germline): MNHEY, SVGEGT. The CDR3 has 17 amino acids. Trimming took off 5 bases at V and 0 bases at J, with 17 bases between the two ends. The CDR3 reads CASSMGLRGSSYNEQFF. The CDR3 coding sequence is TGTGCCAGCAGTATGGGGTTGAGGGGGAGCTCCTACAATGAGCAGTTCTTC.

The rearrangement joins TRBV7-3 to TRBJ2-7; possible D gene TRBD2, 5 bases. The length of the CDR3 is 13 residues. V was trimmed by 1 base and J by 5 bases, leaving 9 bases between them. From germline, CDR1 is SGHTA and CDR2 FQGTGA. CDR3 amino acids: CASSLNWGDEQYF. For the CDR3, the DNA is TGTGCCAGCAGCTTAAATTGGGGAGACGAGCAGTACTTC.

A word on this clone: A read error may produce the germline difference seen at one junction end. CDR3 in DNA: TGTGCTAGCAGCTTACAAAGCGGATACACCGGGGAGCTGTTTTTT. It translates to CASSLQSGYTGELFF. The gene calls are TRBV7-7 and TRBJ2-2; a weak D match, TRBD2 (5 bases). Germline assignment: CDR1 SSHAT and CDR2 FNYEAQ (reference sequence). This CDR3 contains 15 residues.

V is TRBV25-1 and J is TRBJ1-6; a possible D gene is TRBD1 (5 bases). From germline, CDR1 is MGHDK and CDR2 SYGVNS. The CDR3 is 14 amino acids. V shed 6 bases and J shed 7 bases, with 13 bases lying between them. The CDR3 loop reads CASRSGTANSPLHF. Written as DNA, the CDR3 is TGTGCCAGCAGAAGCGGGACTGCCAATTCACCCCTCCACTTT.

The V call is TRBV5-4, the J call TRBJ1-2; a weak D match, TRBD1 (6 bases). V was trimmed by 4 bases and J by 4 bases, leaving 17 bases between them. Germline CDR1 is SGHNT and CDR2 is YYREEE (reference sequence). The CDR3 is made up of 15 amino acids. The CDR3 sequence: CASSDGQTKPYGYTF. The CDR3 DNA sequence: TGTGCCAGCAGCGACGGACAGACCAAACCCTATGGCTACACCTTC.

J is TRBJ2-2 and V is TRBV5-1, with TRBD2 identical over 7 bases. V was pared by 6 bases and J by 1 base, with 6 bases of the junction left unmatched. The germline V gene encodes CDR1 SGHRS and CDR2 YFSETQ. This CDR3 comprises 15 residues. The CDR3, as DNA: TGCGCCAGCAACGAGGTAGCGGGGAACACCGGGGAGCTGTTTTTT. Protein sequence: CASNEVAGNTGELFF.

The V gene is TRBV9, the J gene TRBJ2-3; a weak D match, TRBD2 (5 bases). The germline CDR1 and CDR2 sequences are SGDLS and YYNGEE. Trimming took off 0 bases at V and 2 bases at J, with 13 bases between the two ends. CDR3 length equals 16 residues. CDR3: CASSVAEGSNTDTQYF. The DNA of the CDR3 is TGTGCCAGCAGCGTAGCTGAGGGTTCCAACACAGATACGCAGTATTTT.

This clone occurred a few times. This chain connects TRBV3-1 (or the pseudogene TRBV3-2) to TRBJ1-6; the D is unclear. Trimming took 2 bases from V and 8 from J, leaving 7 bases between them. The CDR3 is 13 residues long. Germline assignment: CDR1 LGHDT and CDR2 YNNKEL (reference sequence). In nucleotides, the CDR3 is TGTGCCAGCAGCCAAAGAAGAGATTCACCCCTCCACTTT. It specifies CASSQRRDSPLHF.

The chain has TRBV13 and TRBJ1-2; no clear D gene. Germline V CDR1 and CDR2: PRHDT, FYEKMQ (reference sequence). The CDR3 has 13 amino acids. V was cut by 4 bases and J by 8 bases, with 14 bases left in between. The CDR3 reads CASSSQMWWGYTF. CDR3 in DNA: TGTGCCAGCAGCTCACAGATGTGGTGGGGCTACACCTTC.

This chain joins TRBV10-2 and TRBJ2-7; 7 nucleotides match TRBD2. The V gene end was trimmed by 2 bases and the J gene end by 7 bases; junction bases not matched to a gene: 5. Germline V lookup: CDR1 WSHSY, CDR2 SAAADI. This CDR3 is 13 amino acids long. The CDR3 sequence is CASSEIDSGEQYF. The CDR3, as DNA: TGCGCCAGCAGTGAGATAGATAGCGGGGAGCAGTACTTC.

This sequence joins TRBV7-3 and TRBJ2-6, with D possibly being TRBD1 (6 bases). This CDR3 comprises 16 residues. V was pared by 1 base and J by 2 bases, with 9 bases between. In germline, CDR1 is SGHTA, CDR2 FQGTGA. CDR3 amino acids: CASSLNPGAGANVLTF. CDR3 sequence (DNA): TGTGCCAGCAGCTTAAATCCAGGGGCTGGGGCCAACGTCCTGACTTTC.

This sequence joins TRBV7-8 and TRBJ2-7, with 10 nucleotides matching TRBD1. This CDR3 has 15 amino acids. Losses at the gene ends were 5 bases for V and 1 base for J; bases not matched to a gene: 5. Germline loops: CDR1 SGHVS, CDR2 FQNEAQ. CDR3 in DNA: TGTGCCAGCAGCCGAACGGGACAGGGGTCCTACGAGCAGTACTTC. This gives the protein CASSRTGQGSYEQYF.

This rearrangement joins TRBV18 to TRBJ2-2, with 9 bases fitting TRBD1. Unmatched junction bases numbered 2, after V lost 4 bases and J lost 2 bases. The germline V gene has CDR1 KGHSH and CDR2 LQKENI. This CDR3 region has 15 residues. The CDR3 DNA reads as TGTGCCAGCTCACGACAGGGGGGTAACACCGGGGAGCTGTTTTTT. Translated: CASSRQGGNTGELFF. Filled out from reference TRBV18 and TRBJ2-2, the complete variable domain reads NAGVMQNPRHLVRRRGQEARLRCSPMKGHSHVYWYRQLPEEGLKFMVYLQKENIIDESGMPKERFSAEFPKEGPSILRIQQVVRGDSAAYFCASSRQGGNTGELFFGEGSRLTVL.

The gene calls are TRBV6-5 and TRBJ2-7, with TRBD1 matching over 7 bases. Germline-derived CDR1 and CDR2 are MNHEY and SVGAGI. CDR3 length: 13 residues. Trimming at V came to 6 bases and at J to 3 bases, leaving 5 bases not matched to a gene. The CDR3 reads CASSSGQSYEQYF. The DNA of the CDR3 is TGTGCCAGCAGCTCGGGACAGAGCTACGAGCAGTACTTC.

This chain connects TRBV19 to TRBJ2-3, with D maybe TRBD2 (5 bases). There are 14 residues in the CDR3. Germline V CDR1 and CDR2: LNHDA, SQIVND (reference sequence). The V gene lost 2 bases and the J gene lost 4 bases, with 10 bases spanning the gap. CDR3 sequence (DNA): TGTGCCAGTAGTATACCACAGAGGGCAGATACGCAGTATTTT. Its translation: CASSIPQRADTQYF.

This rearrangement joins TRBV19 to TRBJ2-7, with D perhaps matching TRBD1 (6 bases). Trimming took 3 bases from V and 2 from J, leaving 14 bases between them. The V gene's germline CDR1 is LNHDA and CDR2 SQIVND (reference sequence). This CDR3 is built from 15 residues. The CDR3 region has the DNA TGTGCCAGTAGTATTTCGCCAGGGGACACCTACGAGCAGTACTTC. Its protein is CASSISPGDTYEQYF. Filled out from reference TRBV19 and TRBJ2-7, the complete variable domain reads DGGITQSPKYLFRKEGQNVTLSCEQNLNHDAMYWYRQDPGQGLRLIYYSQIVNDFQKGDIAEGYSVSREKKESFPLTVTSAQKNPTAFYLCASSISPGDTYEQYFGPGTRLTVT.

The table lists this clone with a count of one. The V gene is TRBV7-3, the J gene TRBJ2-1, with 9 positions matching TRBD1. The CDR3 consists of 16 residues. Germline lookup yields CDR1 SGHTA and CDR2 FQGTGA. V lost 5 bases, J lost 4 bases, and 9 bases stayed unmatched. CDR3 in amino acids: CASSQGGQGFYNEQFF. For the CDR3, the DNA is TGTGCCAGCAGCCAGGGAGGACAGGGGTTTTACAATGAGCAGTTCTTC.

The CDR3 DNA is TGTGCCAGCTTACGGGATGGGTCCTACAATGAGCAGTTCTTC. It translates to CASLRDGSYNEQFF. This chain uses TRBV2 with TRBJ2-1, with a possible D match to TRBD2 (5 bases). Trimming stripped 8 bases from V and 1 base from J, with 12 bases between. The CDR3 is made up of 14 amino acids. Germline V CDR1 and CDR2: SNHLY, FYNNEI.

V gene TRBV7-8 combines with J gene TRBJ2-2; TRBD1 aligns across 10 bases. Germline V gives CDR1 SGHVS, CDR2 FQNEAQ. J lost 4 bases, V lost 1 base, and 3 bases had no gene match. CDR3 length: 16 residues. DNA of the CDR3: TGTGCCAGCAGCTTAGGGGACAGGGGTCCCACCGGGGAGCTGTTTTTT. Protein sequence: CASSLGDRGPTGELFF.

The rearrangement links TRBV2 to TRBJ2-1, with TRBD2 as a possible D gene (6 bases). Germline V gene sequence: CDR1 SNHLY, CDR2 FYNNEI. The V and J ends lost 6 bases and 0 bases respectively, with 12 bases between them. The CDR3 loop spans 15 amino acids. The CDR3 protein is CASRDGTSSYNEQFF. CDR3 coding DNA: TGTGCCAGCAGAGATGGGACTTCCTCCTACAATGAGCAGTTCTTC.

V gene TRBV6-6 combines with J gene TRBJ2-3; 9 bases match TRBD2. In germline, CDR1 is MNHNY, CDR2 SVGAGI (reference sequence). The V and J ends lost 1 base and 0 bases, in that order; junction bases with no gene match: 2. The CDR3 is made up of 16 amino acids. The CDR3 nucleotides read TGTGCCAGCAGTTACTTAGCGGGGGAAAGCACAGATACGCAGTATTTT. Its protein is CASSYLAGESTDTQYF.

A note on this clone: The same CDR3 can be traced to other DNA sequences in this sample. The chain employs TRBV29-1 and TRBJ2-1; 7 bases match TRBD1. V shed 4 bases, J shed 0 bases, and the junction held 3 bases outside the gene matches. The germline V gene encodes CDR1 SQVTM and CDR2 ANQGSEA. The CDR3 has 14 residues. DNA of the CDR3: TGCAGCGTTGCCCCAGGGGGCTCCTACAATGAGCAGTTCTTC. Its protein product is CSVAPGGSYNEQFF.

This chain connects TRBV19 to TRBJ2-7; 9 bases agree with TRBD1. This CDR3 is built from 13 residues. V lost 8 bases to trimming and J lost 5 bases; unmatched junction nucleotides: 7. CDR1 LNHDA and CDR2 SQIVND come from the germline V gene (reference sequence). The CDR3 is CASQEDRGNEQYF. The CDR3 DNA follows: TGTGCCAGTCAGGAGGACAGGGGAAACGAGCAGTACTTC.

This chain links TRBV5-1 with TRBJ2-3; TRBD2 agrees at 12 bases. This CDR3 spans 14 amino acids. V shed 5 bases, J shed 4 bases, and the junction held 2 bases outside the gene matches. Germline assignment: CDR1 SGHRS and CDR2 YFSETQ. The CDR3 DNA reads TGCGCCAGCAGGCTAGCGGGGGGGCCAGATACGCAGTATTTT. This gives the protein CASRLAGGPDTQYF.

The chain carries TRBV28 and TRBJ2-3; 8 bases fit TRBD2. The CDR3 length is 18 residues. The V and J ends lost 3 bases and 0 bases, in that order; junction bases with no gene match: 11. Per the germline V gene, CDR1 is MDHEN and CDR2 is SYDVKM. The CDR3 region has the DNA TGTGCCAGCAGTTTGTTGGGGCTAGCGGGTTCTAGCACAGATACGCAGTATTTT. This gives the protein CASSLLGLAGSSTDTQYF.